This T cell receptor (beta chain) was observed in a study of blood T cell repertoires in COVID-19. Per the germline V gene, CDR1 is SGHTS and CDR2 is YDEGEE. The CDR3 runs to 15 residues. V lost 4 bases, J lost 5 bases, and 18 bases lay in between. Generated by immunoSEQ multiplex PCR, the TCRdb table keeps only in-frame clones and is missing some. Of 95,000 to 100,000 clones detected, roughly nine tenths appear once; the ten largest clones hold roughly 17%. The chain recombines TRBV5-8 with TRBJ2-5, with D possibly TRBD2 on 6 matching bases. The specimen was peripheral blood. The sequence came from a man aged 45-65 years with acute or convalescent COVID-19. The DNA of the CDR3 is TGTGCCAGCAGCCGTCTGGCGGGGCCGCGGGAGACCCAGTACTTC. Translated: CASSRLAGPRETQYF.